The 29 T cell receptor beta chains below come from one sample, sequenced in a study of shared clonotypes between healthy human individuals. The method was immunoSEQ multiplex PCR; TCRdb's version includes in-frame clones alone and lacks a portion of them. This repertoire shows approximately 2,200,000 clones, roughly 91% found once; its top ten account for over 1.5%. Naive CD8 cells were CD45RO-negative, positively selected for CCR7, excluding terminally differentiated effector memory CD45RA+ cells. Sequencing was performed on naive CD8+ T cells from PBMCs. All receptors derive from a man younger than 30 in good health. Some clones in this sample may be carry-over from other donors' samples.

This chain connects TRBV5-5 to TRBJ2-5; D might be TRBD1 (5 bases). The CDR3 is 14 amino acids. CDR1 and CDR2 from the germline V gene are SGHKS and YYEKEE (reference sequence). Trimming left V 1 base short and J 5 bases short, with 12 bases between. CDR3 bases: TGTGCCAGCAGCTTGTGGCAGGGATGGGAGACCCAGTACTTC. Its translation: CASSLWQGWETQYF.

V usage is TRBV6-1 and J usage is TRBJ2-1, with TRBD1 matching 7 bases. There are 11 residues in the CDR3. Trimming removed 6 bases from V and 9 bases from J; junction bases left unmatched: 2. The V gene's germline CDR1 is MNHNS and CDR2 SASEGT. As DNA, the CDR3 is TGTGCCAGCAGAGGGGGCTTTGAGCAGTTCTTC. It translates to CASRGGFEQFF.

This rearrangement joins TRBV5-5 to TRBJ1-2; 7 nucleotides line up with TRBD1. CDR1 and CDR2 (germline): SGHKS, YYEKEE (reference sequence). The CDR3 runs to 15 residues. Trimming cost V 3 bases and J 2 bases; bases outside gene matches: 7. CDR3: CASSYPGQPNYGYTF. CDR3 in DNA: TGTGCCAGCAGCTACCCGGGACAGCCGAACTATGGCTACACCTTC.

The gene calls are TRBV11-3 and TRBJ2-3; D unclear. V lost 1 base and J lost 2, with 16 bases in between. This CDR3 region has 17 residues. CDR1 and CDR2 from the germline V gene are SGHNT and YENEEA. This CDR3 is CASSLGRATVHTDTQYF. The CDR3 DNA follows: TGTGCCAGCAGCTTAGGAAGGGCTACCGTACACACAGATACGCAGTATTTT.

J is TRBJ1-4 and V is TRBV9; 10 bases agree with TRBD1. The CDR3 contains 16 residues. Unmatched junction bases numbered 8, after V lost 3 bases and J lost 6 bases. Germline V gene data show CDR1 as SGDLS and CDR2 as YYNGEE. The CDR3 nucleotides read TGTGCCAGCAGCGCCGGGACAGGGGCAGGTTATGAAAAACTGTTTTTT. Translating it yields CASSAGTGAGYEKLFF.

The chain links TRBV14 to TRBJ2-6; unclear D gene. This CDR3 is built from 13 residues. V lost 10 bases to trimming and J lost 1 base, with 8 bases between them. Per the germline V gene, CDR1 is SGHDN and CDR2 is FVKESK. DNA of the CDR3: TGTGCCATTCGCCAGTCTGGGGCCAACGTCCTGACTTTC. It codes for CAIRQSGANVLTF.

The chain couples TRBV4-2 to TRBJ2-2, with 13 bases identical to TRBD2. V lost 4 bases to trimming and J lost 4 bases; unmatched junction nucleotides: 6. The CDR3 contains 17 residues. Germline V gene sequence: CDR1 LGHNA, CDR2 YNFKEQ. The DNA for the CDR3 is TGTGCCAGCAGCCTTACTAGCGGGAGGGTTAGCACCGGGGAGCTGTTTTTT. Protein: CASSLTSGRVSTGELFF.

In the case of this clone: Other DNA sequences in the sample encode the same CDR3. The V call is TRBV20-1, the J call TRBJ2-7, with D uncertain. Germline lookup yields CDR1 DFQATT and CDR2 SNEGSKA (reference sequence). Trimming removed 3 bases at V and 6 bases at J, with 9 bases between. This CDR3 region has 11 residues. The CDR3 nucleotides read TGCAGTGCTAGGGCAGGCGGCGAGCAGTACTTC. Its translation is CSARAGGEQYF.

The chain links TRBV27 to TRBJ2-1, with D possibly matching TRBD2 (5 bases). V was pared by 8 bases and J by 7 bases, with 18 bases between. This CDR3 has 14 residues. From germline, CDR1 is MNHEY and CDR2 SMNVEV (reference sequence). CDR3 amino acids: CASGLTTSWNEQFF. In DNA form, the CDR3 reads TGTGCCAGCGGATTGACTACTTCCTGGAATGAGCAGTTCTTC.

This clone showed up just once. The rearrangement joins TRBV2 to TRBJ2-7; weak D call: TRBD2 (5 bases). Germline values: CDR1 SNHLY, CDR2 FYNNEI. The CDR3 is 10 residues long. V lost 3 bases and J 11 bases, leaving 8 bases between the germline ends. CDR3 in amino acids: CASSDGKEYF. CDR3 sequence (DNA): TGTGCCAGCAGTGACGGGAAGGAGTACTTC.

The J gene is TRBJ1-1, the V gene TRBV7-3; possibly TRBD1 for D (6 bases). V was clipped by 8 bases and J by 4 bases, with 14 bases between them. The CDR3 is 13 residues long. Germline CDR1 is SGHTA and CDR2 is FQGTGA. DNA of the CDR3: TGTGCCAGCGCACAGGGTTTTGGCACTGAAGCTTTCTTT. It is translated as CASAQGFGTEAFF.

V and J are TRBV29-1 and TRBJ1-1; D not resolved. This CDR3 has 14 residues. Per the germline V gene, CDR1 is SQVTM and CDR2 is ANQGSEA. Trimming removed 4 bases from V and 1 base from J, with 13 bases in between. The CDR3 spells CSVVGGGRNTEAFF. The CDR3 DNA sequence: TGCAGCGTTGTAGGAGGTGGGCGGAACACTGAAGCTTTCTTT. Based on the CDR3 plus reference TRBV29-1 and TRBJ1-1, the full variable domain is SAVISQKPSRDICQRGTSLTIQCQVDSQVTMMFWYRQQPGQSLTLIATANQGSEATYESGFVIDKFPISRPNLTFSTLTVSNMSPEDSSIYLCSVVGGGRNTEAFFGQGTRLTVV.

The chain joins TRBV14 to TRBJ1-3; no clear D. Per germline, CDR1 SGHDN and CDR2 FVKESK. CDR3 length: 15 residues. The germline V and J ends were trimmed by 0 bases and 1 base, with 7 bases remaining between them. CDR3 amino acids: CASSQDRISGNTIYF. DNA for the CDR3: TGTGCCAGCAGCCAAGATCGTATATCTGGAAACACCATATATTTT.

The chain combines TRBV10-3 with TRBJ2-7; 11 positions agree with TRBD2. Germline values: CDR1 ENHRY, CDR2 SYGVKD. The trim removed 7 bases at V and 2 bases at J, leaving 13 bases unmatched. The CDR3 totals 17 residues. CDR3 nucleotides: TGTGCCATCAAGGGGCCCGGGACTAGCGGAGACCCCTACGAGCAGTACTTC. This gives the protein CAIKGPGTSGDPYEQYF.

This sequence joins TRBV27 and TRBJ1-5, with D possibly being TRBD1 (5 bases). Germline V CDR1 and CDR2: MNHEY, SMNVEV (reference sequence). Deletions cut 10 bases from V and 5 bases from J, with 21 bases between. The CDR3 runs to 15 residues. CDR3 nucleotides: TGTGCCACCCGACCCACCCTACGGGGGGATCAGCCCCAGCATTTT. Its translation: CATRPTLRGDQPQHF.

Only a few counts were recorded for this clone. V usage is TRBV30 and J usage is TRBJ1-4; D uncertain. This CDR3 contains 11 residues. Germline V gene lookup returns CDR1 GTSNPN and CDR2 SVGIG (reference sequence). V dropped 5 bases and J dropped 8 bases, with 9 bases sitting between them. DNA of the CDR3: TGTGCCTGGCCCTCCTTCGAAAAACTGTTTTTT. It specifies CAWPSFEKLFF. The entire variable domain, with the rest obtained from reference TRBV30 and TRBJ1-4, is as follows: SQTIHQWPATLVQPVGSPLSLECTVEGTSNPNLYWYRQAAGRGLQLLFYSVGIGQISSEVPQNLSASRPQDRQFILSSKKLLLSDSGFYLCAWPSFEKLFFGSGTQLSVL.

The chain carries TRBV6-1 and TRBJ1-1; 9 positions match TRBD1. The ends lost 5 bases at V and 5 bases at J; junction bases unmatched: 9. This CDR3 contains 15 residues. CDR1 and CDR2 from the germline V gene are MNHNS and SASEGT. CDR3 protein: CASSPWTGERTEAFF. The CDR3 DNA sequence: TGTGCCAGCAGTCCCTGGACAGGGGAGAGAACTGAAGCTTTCTTT.

The chain recombines TRBV29-1 with TRBJ2-7; D is unclear. The CDR3 loop spans 12 amino acids. Between the trimmed V and J ends, which lost 5 bases and 2 bases, there was a span of 10 bases. Germline CDR1 reads SQVTM; CDR2 reads ANQGSEA. The CDR3 DNA reads TGCAGCGTTCTCACAGCAACCTACGAGCAGTACTTC. Its protein product is CSVLTATYEQYF.

V is TRBV25-1 and J is TRBJ2-5, with 8 bases matching TRBD1. The J segment lost 3 bases and the V segment lost 3 bases, leaving 12 bases of the junction unmatched. The CDR3 has 17 amino acids. The germline V gene encodes CDR1 MGHDK and CDR2 SYGVNS. The CDR3 DNA reads TGTGCCAGCAGTGAGAGGACAGGGTGGGCTACCGAAGAGACCCAGTACTTC. Its protein product is CASSERTGWATEETQYF.

This chain's CDR3 is CASSPQSEGRETQYF. As DNA, the CDR3 is TGTGCCAGCAGCCCCCAGAGTGAGGGGCGAGAGACCCAGTACTTC. The chain employs TRBV5-6 and TRBJ2-5; tentatively, D is TRBD1 or TRBD2 (5 bases each). Germline CDR1 SGHDT, CDR2 YYEEEE. This CDR3 region has 15 residues. Trimming took 4 bases from V and 4 from J, leaving 17 bases between them. Full variable domain (remainder filled in from reference TRBV5-6 and TRBJ2-5): DAGVTQSPTHLIKTRGQQVTLRCSPKSGHDTVSWYQQALGQGPQFIFQYYEEEERQRGNFPDRFSGHQFPNYSSELNVNALLLGDSALYLCASSPQSEGRETQYFGPGTRLLVL.

The CDR3 here is CASRIPDGTNTEAFF. The CDR3, as DNA: TGTGCCAGCAGGATACCTGACGGCACGAACACTGAAGCTTTCTTT. The V call is TRBV2, the J call TRBJ1-1; no clear D. CDR1 and CDR2 (germline): SNHLY, FYNNEI. Trimming shortened V by 6 bases and J by 1 base, and 15 bases separated the two germline ends. The CDR3 runs 15 residues.

This clone was recorded once. The chain employs TRBV4-2 and TRBJ2-3; no definite D call. V was cut by 1 base and J by 1 base, with 9 bases left in between. This CDR3 contains 15 residues. Germline V gene lookup returns CDR1 LGHNA and CDR2 YNFKEQ. CDR3 nucleotides: TGTGCCAGCAGCCAAGGGGAAATTGGCACAGATACGCAGTATTTT. Its translation: CASSQGEIGTDTQYF.

This clone was seen once. This chain uses TRBV21-1 with TRBJ2-3; the table gives TRBD1 as D, unverified against the DNA. TRBV21-1 is classified as a pseudogene. The CDR3 runs 13 residues. CDR3 sequence (DNA): TGTGCCTGGACGTACAGGGGGCCAGATACGCAGTATTTT. Translating it yields CAWTYRGPDTQYF.

The V gene is TRBV28, the J gene TRBJ2-7; TRBD2 aligns across 8 bases. Per the germline V gene, CDR1 is MDHEN and CDR2 is SYDVKM. V lost 6 bases and J lost 5; bases outside the gene matches: 9. The CDR3 has 14 residues. The CDR3 is CASSPWTGGDEQYF. The CDR3 nucleotides read TGTGCCAGCAGCCCCTGGACGGGAGGGGACGAGCAGTACTTC.

This chain links TRBV15 with TRBJ1-2; TRBD1 might be the D (5 bases). CDR1 is LNHNV and CDR2 is YYDKDF in the germline V gene (reference sequence). V was cut by 0 bases and J by 3 bases, with 14 bases left in between. This CDR3 region has 16 residues. CDR3 protein: CATSRDRFREDYGYTF. The CDR3 DNA reads TGTGCCACCAGCAGAGATCGGTTCAGGGAGGACTATGGCTACACCTTC.

This chain links TRBV6-5 with TRBJ2-5; D unresolved. V lost 2 bases and J 4 bases, leaving 8 bases between the germline ends. The CDR3 has 13 amino acids. Germline V CDR1 and CDR2: MNHEY, SVGAGI. This CDR3 is CASSYGVRETQYF. The CDR3, as DNA: TGTGCCAGCAGTTACGGGGTCAGAGAGACCCAGTACTTC.

The chain carries TRBV27 and TRBJ2-3; 7 nucleotides match TRBD1. Germline trimming cut 3 bases from V and 2 bases from J; bases unmatched to any gene: 5. Per the germline V gene, CDR1 is MNHEY and CDR2 is SMNVEV (reference sequence). The CDR3 extends over 15 amino acids. The CDR3 here is CASSFIDRVTDTQYF. Here the CDR3 DNA reads TGTGCCAGCAGTTTTATAGACAGGGTCACAGATACGCAGTATTTT.

The chain recombines TRBV28 with TRBJ2-1; D is uncertain. Germline CDR1 and CDR2: MDHEN and SYDVKM. Trimming cost V 3 bases and J 2 bases, with 8 bases left between them. The CDR3 contains 14 residues. In nucleotides, the CDR3 is TGTGCCAGCAGTTTGCGACAAACCTACAATGAGCAGTTCTTC. Residues: CASSLRQTYNEQFF.

This chain links TRBV7-2 with TRBJ2-7, with TRBD2 identical over 7 bases. V lost 6 bases and J lost 3; bases outside the gene matches: 8. This CDR3 has 14 amino acids. Germline CDR1 and CDR2: SGHTA and FQGNSA. The CDR3: CASSLSGMVYEQYF. CDR3 DNA sequence: TGTGCCAGCAGTCTGAGCGGGATGGTCTACGAGCAGTACTTC.